This record covers a single T cell receptor (beta chain). The antigen remains undetermined. Clones were sequenced by immunoSEQ multiplex PCR, and TCRdb holds only the in-frame ones, with some missing. Of just under 60,000 clones detected, approximately 94% appear once; the ten largest clones hold around 18%. Germline V gene data show CDR1 as SGHRS and CDR2 as YFSETQ. J gave up 6 bases and V 4 bases, and 5 bases lay outside the gene matches. The CDR3 consists of 15 residues. These data come from a study of human versus mouse CDR3 diversity and MHC coevolution. At the level of the study: Valid reads per sample ranged from 0.6 x 10^7 to 1.6 x 10^7. Findings and caveats of the study: Among all groups, most of the three human donors showed least clonal inequality. Roughly 1.5 million TCR beta clonotypes were estimated for humans, the largest repertoire.

Naive CD4 T cells, CD45RO-negative and CD62L-positive, were flow-sorted from PBMCs. This rearrangement joins TRBV5-1 to TRBJ2-1, with 12 bases identical to TRBD2. The TCR originated in a person between 60 and 70 years old in good health. The sequenced sample was naive CD4+ T cells from blood. The subset is: CD45RO-negative CD62L-positive naive CD4 T cells. CDR3 sequence reads: CASSVSSGRVNEQFF. CDR3 bases: TGCGCCAGCAGCGTCTCTAGCGGGAGGGTCAATGAGCAGTTCTTC.